This paragraph reports one T cell receptor (beta chain). In the original analysis: Estimation of nucleated cell counts relied on the amplification of reference gene primers. The data were produced by immunoSEQ multiplex PCR, yet TCRdb's version contains in-frame clones alone and is incomplete. V, J and clone size derive from that table, while D and trimming were established from the DNA sequence. This table holds around 340,000 clones, 75% to 90% found once. This sample is drawn from a study of blood T cell repertoires in COVID-19. Study details: The samples span acute and convalescent COVID-19 from the United States, Italy and Spain.

Seattle patients were enrolled during active infection and followed longitudinally. The length of the CDR3 is 14 residues. CDR1 is SGHVS and CDR2 is FNYEAQ in the germline V gene. V lost 5 bases, J lost 4 bases, and 7 bases stayed unmatched. The sequenced material came from peripheral blood. This sequence joins TRBV7-6 and TRBJ1-2; 7 bases are a match to TRBD1. The source is a woman between 55 and 75 years old with COVID-19, enrolled during active disease. The CDR3 nucleotides are TGTGCCAGCAGCGATAAGGGGGCTGGCTATGGCTACACCTTC. As protein: CASSDKGAGYGYTF.